Sequencing of this TCR beta chain was carried out in a study of human T cells and chemical hapten exposure. Study observations and caveats: Patch test score rose with PT1 expanded TCR count, significant at thresholds 8, 16 and 32, not 4.

TCRdb reanalysed the RACE reads using MiXCR and keeps one entry per CDR3 protein. The repertoire includes approximately 69,000 distinct CDR3 sequences, around a tenth of them detected once, and around 7.3% sits in the top ten. The CDR3 runs 13 residues. Looked up from germline, CDR1 is SGDLS and CDR2 is YYNGEE. A remark on this clonotype: The antigen remains undetermined. A single base separates this from a much larger clone, so it may be a read error.

The time point denotes: patch test 2, 6 weeks after DPC sensitization. As to treatment: therapeutic diphenylcyclopropenone sensitization with weekly scalp DPC. The starting material was whole blood, obtained in connection with sensitization to the hapten diphenylcyclopropenone (DPC). The receptor comes from a woman aged 45-59 years with alopecia areata. Some clones in this sample may be carry-over from other donors' samples. The chain links TRBV9 to TRBJ1-1; tentative D call: TRBD1 (6 bases). CDR3 bases: TGTGCCAACAGCGAGTGGGGGGCCACTGAAGCTTTCTTT. As protein: CANSEWGATEAFF.